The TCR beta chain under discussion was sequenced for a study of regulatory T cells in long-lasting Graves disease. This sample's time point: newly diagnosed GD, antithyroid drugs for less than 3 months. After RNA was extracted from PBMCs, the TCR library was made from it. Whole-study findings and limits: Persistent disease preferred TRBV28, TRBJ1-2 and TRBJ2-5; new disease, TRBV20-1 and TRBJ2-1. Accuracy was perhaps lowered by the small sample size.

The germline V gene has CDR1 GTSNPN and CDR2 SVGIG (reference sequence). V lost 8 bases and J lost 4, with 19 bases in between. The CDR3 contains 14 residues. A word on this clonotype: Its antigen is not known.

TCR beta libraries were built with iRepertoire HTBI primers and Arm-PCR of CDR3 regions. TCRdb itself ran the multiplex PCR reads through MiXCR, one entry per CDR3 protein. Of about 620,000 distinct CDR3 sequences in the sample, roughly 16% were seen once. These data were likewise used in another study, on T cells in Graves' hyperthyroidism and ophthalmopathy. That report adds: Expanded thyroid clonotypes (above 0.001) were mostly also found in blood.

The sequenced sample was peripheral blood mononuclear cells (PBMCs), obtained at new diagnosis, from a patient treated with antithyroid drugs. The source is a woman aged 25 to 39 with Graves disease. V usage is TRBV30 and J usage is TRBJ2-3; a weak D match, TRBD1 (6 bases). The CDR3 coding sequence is TGTGCCGCTACGGGGACACTAGGTTCAGATACGCAGTATTTT. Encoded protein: CAATGTLGSDTQYF.